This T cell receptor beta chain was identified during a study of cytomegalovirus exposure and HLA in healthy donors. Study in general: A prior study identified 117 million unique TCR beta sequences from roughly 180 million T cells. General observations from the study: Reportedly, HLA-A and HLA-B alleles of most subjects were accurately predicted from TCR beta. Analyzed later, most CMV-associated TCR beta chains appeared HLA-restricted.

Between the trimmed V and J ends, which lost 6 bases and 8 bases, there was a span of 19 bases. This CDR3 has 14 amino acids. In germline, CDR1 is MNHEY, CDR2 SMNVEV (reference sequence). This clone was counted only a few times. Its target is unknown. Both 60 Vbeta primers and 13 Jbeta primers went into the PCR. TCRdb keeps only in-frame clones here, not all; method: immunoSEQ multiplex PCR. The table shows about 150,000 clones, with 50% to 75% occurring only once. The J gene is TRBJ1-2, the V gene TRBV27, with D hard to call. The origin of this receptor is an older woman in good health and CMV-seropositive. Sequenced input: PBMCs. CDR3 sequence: CASSRNAGVEGYTF. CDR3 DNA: TGTGCCAGCAGCCGTAACGCGGGCGTTGAGGGCTACACCTTC.